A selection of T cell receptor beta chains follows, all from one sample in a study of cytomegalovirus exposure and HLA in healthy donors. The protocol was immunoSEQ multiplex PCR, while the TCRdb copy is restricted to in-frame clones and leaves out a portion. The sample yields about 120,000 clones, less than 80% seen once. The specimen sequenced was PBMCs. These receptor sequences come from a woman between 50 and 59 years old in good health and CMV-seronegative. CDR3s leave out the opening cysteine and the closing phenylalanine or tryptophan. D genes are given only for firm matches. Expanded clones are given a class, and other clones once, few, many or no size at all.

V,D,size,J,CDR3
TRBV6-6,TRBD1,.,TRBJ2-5,ASSYSPGQSTQY
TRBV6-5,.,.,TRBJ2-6,ASSPGGSGANVLT
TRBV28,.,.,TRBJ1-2,ASSLGLDSGSAGYT
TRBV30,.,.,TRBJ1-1,AWSIWTATEAF
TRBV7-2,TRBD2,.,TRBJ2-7,ASSHGLAGVNYEQY
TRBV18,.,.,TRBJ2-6,ASSPYLGTRGSGANVLT
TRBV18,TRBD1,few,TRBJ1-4,ASSPTKDRGTNEKLF
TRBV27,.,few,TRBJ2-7,ASSLSPSESYEQY
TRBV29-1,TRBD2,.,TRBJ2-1,SVEEVGFMTSGLTYNEQF
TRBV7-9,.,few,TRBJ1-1,ASSPYRENTEAF
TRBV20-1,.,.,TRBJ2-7,SASHSYEQY
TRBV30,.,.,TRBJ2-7,AWSAHYEQY
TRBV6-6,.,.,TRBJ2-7,ASSYSGPGQY
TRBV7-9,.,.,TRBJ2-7,ASSPLGVSYEQY
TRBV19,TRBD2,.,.,ASSLTLAGSYEQY
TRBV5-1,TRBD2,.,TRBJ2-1,ASSLEGLAGNNEQF
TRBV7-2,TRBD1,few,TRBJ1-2,ASSSPTGGMGYGYT
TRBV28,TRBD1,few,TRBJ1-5,ATTRTGHQPQH
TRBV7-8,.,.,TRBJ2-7,ASSSARRFGDYEQY
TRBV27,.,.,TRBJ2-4,GGLAAGSGGDKNIQY
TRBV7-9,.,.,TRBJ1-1,ASSLWEGSVNTEAF
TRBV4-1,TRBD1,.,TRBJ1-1,ASSQVETGFTEAF
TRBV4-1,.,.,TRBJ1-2,ASSPRGGDYGYT
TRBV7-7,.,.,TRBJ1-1,ASSLYVRPNTEAF
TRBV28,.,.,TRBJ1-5,ASSKSGGSNQPQH
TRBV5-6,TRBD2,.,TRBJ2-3,ASSAGLAGLTDTQY
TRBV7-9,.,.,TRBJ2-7,ASRSRDNPYEQY
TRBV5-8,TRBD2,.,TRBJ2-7,ASSSRRTSDLEQY
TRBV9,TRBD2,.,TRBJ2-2,ASSVAGGSTGELF
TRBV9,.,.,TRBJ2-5,ASSVAPIETQY
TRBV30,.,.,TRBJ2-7,AWSQTRTEQY
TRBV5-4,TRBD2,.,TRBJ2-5,ASSLEAGAETQY
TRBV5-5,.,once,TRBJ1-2,ASSFPSGRGYT
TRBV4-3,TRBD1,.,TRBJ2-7,ASSVDRDYEQY
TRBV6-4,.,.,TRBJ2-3,ASSDGRTDTQY
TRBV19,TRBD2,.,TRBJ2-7,ASRTSGSSYEQY
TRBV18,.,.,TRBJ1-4,ASSPRSNEKLF
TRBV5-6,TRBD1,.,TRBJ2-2,ASSLTGGELF
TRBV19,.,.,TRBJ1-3,ASSGSFQRRDTIY
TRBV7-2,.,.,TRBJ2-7,ASSLGLAYEQY
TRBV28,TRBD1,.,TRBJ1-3,ASSGNRGAGNTIY
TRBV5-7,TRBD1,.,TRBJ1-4,ASSRTGFNEKLF
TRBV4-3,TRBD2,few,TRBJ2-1,ASSQDRGTRDAEQF
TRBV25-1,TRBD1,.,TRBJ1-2,ASTDEGQALIYGYT
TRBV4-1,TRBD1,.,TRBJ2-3,ASSQGQGPDTQY